This T cell receptor beta chain was recorded in a study of T cells in tuberculosis. Overall study context: T cells were selected with CD1B tetramers loaded with glucose monomycolate.

The V end was cut by 0 bases, the J end by 7 bases, with 11 bases between. The CDR3 sequence is 15 residues long. Per the germline V gene, CDR1 is SGHRS and CDR2 is YFSETQ. Some clones are missing from TCRdb's copy, which holds only in-frame ones; the method was immunoSEQ multiplex PCR. The sample holds over 35,000 clones, 95% seen once. Whole-study findings and limits: Shorter CDR3-alpha in active tuberculosis partly drove smaller distances.

At study entry, adolescents had tuberculin skin tests and IGRA screening. Each clinical donor contributed on average approximately 93,000 T cells from unsorted cryopreserved PBMC. A note on this clone: Antigen: not known.

The sample taken for sequencing was PBMCs. The source is a donor between 10 and 35 years old with latent tuberculosis or without tuberculosis infection. The chain couples TRBV5-1 to TRBJ1-6; D call uncertain. DNA of the CDR3: TGCGCCAGCAGCTTGGAGTCGACGGGAAATTCACCCCTCCACTTT. The encoded protein is CASSLESTGNSPLHF.